These 31 T cell receptor beta chains originate from one sample sequenced in a study of read filtering for tumor transcriptome and immune sequencing. The library was built from 400 ng RNA with molecular barcoded adaptors for alpha/delta and beta/gamma chains. TCRdb re-called the reads through MiXCR, storing one row per CDR3 protein. The sample holds about 58,000 distinct CDR3 sequences, roughly an eighth seen once. The sample was a population of CD138-negative cells sorted from bone marrow. The receptors stem from a donor at least 40 years old with multiple myeloma.

This clonotype was counted at least ten times. The chain links TRBV5-1 to TRBJ2-5; D unclear. Germline V gene sequence: CDR1 SGHRS, CDR2 YFSETQ. This CDR3 has 15 residues. Deletions cut 3 bases from V and 3 bases from J, with 15 bases between. The CDR3 DNA reads as TGCGCCAGCAGCTCGGGTCCTACCCTCGAAGAGACCCAGTACTTC. Amino acids: CASSSGPTLEETQYF.

In this sample, this clonotype turned up a few times. The rearrangement links TRBV27 to TRBJ1-5; 9 bases match TRBD1. This CDR3 is built from 14 residues. The V gene's germline CDR1 is MNHEY and CDR2 SMNVEV (reference sequence). V gave up 9 bases and J gave up 1 base; unmatched junction bases: 4. CDR3 protein: CASRTGASNQPQHF. The DNA for the CDR3 is TGTGCCAGTAGGACAGGGGCGAGCAATCAGCCCCAGCATTTT.

This clonotype was counted ten times or more. J is TRBJ1-1 and V is TRBV5-1, with TRBD1 matching over 8 bases. Germline values: CDR1 SGHRS, CDR2 YFSETQ. Unmatched junction bases numbered 11, after V lost 4 bases and J lost 0 bases. The CDR3 length is 17 residues. Here the CDR3 DNA reads TGCGCCAGCAGCCCGAGTCCCGGGACAGGTATGAACACTGAAGCTTTCTTT. This sequence encodes CASSPSPGTGMNTEAFF.

As concerns this clonotype: A much larger clonotype is one base distant, so this may be a read error. This chain connects TRBV7-3 to TRBJ1-1; tentative D call: TRBD1 (6 bases). The CDR3 is made up of 14 amino acids. Germline V gene lookup returns CDR1 SGHTA and CDR2 FQGTGA. Trimming pared 5 bases from V and 1 base from J, leaving 11 bases between. In nucleotides, the CDR3 is TGTGCCAGCAGCCCACAGGGACAGAACACTGAAGCTTTCTTT. Translating it yields CASSPQGQNTEAFF.

This clonotype was detected ten times or more. CDR3 region: CASSLVLAGATDTQYF. As DNA, the CDR3 is TGTGCCAGCAGCTTAGTTCTAGCGGGGGCCACAGATACGCAGTATTTT. The chain combines TRBV7-8 with TRBJ2-3; TRBD2 matches at 10 bases. This CDR3 spans 16 amino acids. Germline CDR1 SGHVS, CDR2 FQNEAQ. V gave up 1 base and J gave up 2 bases; unmatched junction bases: 3. The variable domain in full, completed from reference TRBV7-8 and TRBJ2-3, reads GAGVSQSPRYKVAKRGQDVALRCDPISGHVSLFWYQQALGQGPEFLTYFQNEAQLDKSGLPSDRFFAERPEGSVSTLKIQRTQQEDSAVYLCASSLVLAGATDTQYFGPGTRLTVL.

This clonotype was seen only a few times. Since a much larger clone is just one base distant, this may be a read error. The chain links TRBV5-1 to TRBJ1-1; 7 bases fit TRBD1. Trimming removed 6 bases from V and 4 bases from J; junction bases left unmatched: 6. The germline V gene has CDR1 SGHRS and CDR2 YFSETQ. The CDR3 loop spans 13 amino acids. CDR3: CASNRQGATEAFF. Here the CDR3 DNA reads TGCGCCAGCAACAGACAGGGTGCCACTGAAGCTTTCTTT.

This clonotype came up a few times. This CDR3 is CASSLASGVTNTGELFF. In DNA, the CDR3 is TGTGCCAGCAGCTTGGCTAGCGGGGTTACGAACACCGGGGAGCTGTTTTTT. The J gene is TRBJ2-2, the V gene TRBV7-3, with 9 bases matching TRBD2. This CDR3 is built from 17 residues. V shed 3 bases, J shed 0 bases, and the junction held 5 bases outside the gene matches. Germline V gene data show CDR1 as SGHTA and CDR2 as FQGTGA.

This clonotype was observed a few times. The V and J genes are TRBV5-4 and TRBJ1-1, with 7 bases matching TRBD1. Losses at the gene ends were 5 bases for V and 2 bases for J; bases not matched to a gene: 6. Germline CDR1 and CDR2: SGHNT and YYREEE (reference sequence). This CDR3 comprises 14 residues. The CDR3: CASSWGDRNTEAFF. DNA of the CDR3: TGTGCCAGCAGTTGGGGGGACAGAAACACTGAAGCTTTCTTT.

This clonotype was recorded at least ten times. V is TRBV20-1 and J is TRBJ1-3; D might be TRBD1 (5 bases). Trimming removed 0 bases at V and 4 bases at J, with 19 bases between. The length of the CDR3 is 17 residues. Germline loops: CDR1 DFQATT, CDR2 SNEGSKA (reference sequence). DNA of the CDR3: TGCAGTGCTAGAGATCTGGAGGGCAGGGTCCGGGGAAACACCATATATTTT. Translated: CSARDLEGRVRGNTIYF.

This clonotype was found many times. The gene calls are TRBV29-1 and TRBJ2-2; TRBD1 aligns across 7 bases. The CDR3 sequence is 14 residues long. Germline V gene sequence: CDR1 SQVTM, CDR2 ANQGSEA. With 4 bases clipped from V and 1 base from J, the junction kept 3 bases outside the gene matches. CDR3: CSVGRTGNTGELFF. As DNA, the CDR3 is TGCAGCGTTGGTAGGACAGGGAACACCGGGGAGCTGTTTTTT.

In its sample, this clonotype was seen many times. The chain combines TRBV29-1 with TRBJ2-6; possibly TRBD1 or TRBD2 for D (6 bases each). This CDR3 has 15 residues. V dropped 7 bases and J dropped 2 bases, with 15 bases sitting between them. Germline lookup yields CDR1 SQVTM and CDR2 ANQGSEA. CDR3 sequence: CSARTGGAGANVLTF. As DNA, the CDR3 is TGCAGCGCCCGTACCGGGGGCGCTGGGGCCAACGTCCTGACTTTC.

This clonotype has ten or more counts. The V and J genes are TRBV2 and TRBJ1-5, with D perhaps TRBD1 (6 bases). The CDR3 is made up of 15 amino acids. Trimming took 6 bases from V and 5 from J, leaving 17 bases between them. Germline values: CDR1 SNHLY, CDR2 FYNNEI. CDR3 region: CASSPRAGADQPQHF. As DNA, the CDR3 is TGTGCCAGCAGCCCCCGGGCAGGGGCGGATCAGCCCCAGCATTTT. The variable domain in full, completed from reference TRBV2 and TRBJ1-5, reads EPEVTQTPSHQVTQMGQEVILRCVPISNHLYFYWYRQILGQKVEFLVSFYNNEISEKSEIFDDQFSVERPDGSNFTLKIRSTKLEDSAMYFCASSPRAGADQPQHFGDGTRLSIL.

This clonotype has at least ten counts. V and J are TRBV10-3 and TRBJ2-5; 8 nucleotides agree with TRBD1. Germline values: CDR1 ENHRY, CDR2 SYGVKD. J gave up 4 bases and V 6 bases, and 7 bases lay outside the gene matches. The CDR3 length is 14 residues. The CDR3 sequence is CAIRKGQAGETQYF. In DNA form, the CDR3 reads TGTGCCATCAGGAAGGGACAGGCCGGAGAGACCCAGTACTTC.

In its sample, this clonotype was seen many times. V gene TRBV12-3 or TRBV12-4 combines with J gene TRBJ1-6; TRBD1 might be the D (5 bases). Trimming left V 8 bases short and J 0 bases short, with 11 bases between. CDR3 length equals 15 residues. CDR3 nucleotide sequence: TGTGCCAGCCGAAGGGGTGTCTCCTATAATTCACCCCTCCACTTT. It specifies CASRRGVSYNSPLHF.

This clonotype was observed at least ten times. V is TRBV5-1 and J is TRBJ1-2, with TRBD1 matching over 7 bases. CDR3 size: 17 residues. The ends lost 3 bases at V and 4 bases at J; junction bases unmatched: 15. Germline lookup yields CDR1 SGHRS and CDR2 YFSETQ. CDR3: CASSSGDRNLDSYGYTF. CDR3 sequence (DNA): TGCGCCAGCAGCTCGGGGGACAGAAACCTCGACTCCTATGGCTACACCTTC.

This clonotype was seen at least ten times. V and J are TRBV4-2 and TRBJ2-7; possible D gene TRBD1, 6 bases. The V end lost 2 bases, the J end lost 3 bases, and 11 bases lay between the germline ends. This CDR3 is 14 amino acids long. Germline lookup yields CDR1 LGHNA and CDR2 YNFKEQ. In DNA form, the CDR3 reads TGTGCCAGCAGCCAACTCGGACAGAGCTACGAGCAGTACTTC. Amino acids: CASSQLGQSYEQYF.

Relative to its sample, this clonotype is medium-sized. The rearrangement links TRBV6-1 to TRBJ1-5; D unresolved. Trimming took off 8 bases at V and 0 bases at J, with 8 bases between the two ends. Germline lookup yields CDR1 MNHNS and CDR2 SASEGT. The CDR3 length is 13 residues. CDR3 nucleotide sequence: TGTGCCAGCCGAGTTGATAGCAATCAGCCCCAGCATTTT. This sequence encodes CASRVDSNQPQHF.

In regard to this clonotype: A single base separates this from a much larger clone, so it may be a read error. The V and J genes are TRBV20-1 and TRBJ2-7, with TRBD2 matching 12 bases. The CDR3 sequence is 14 residues long. CDR1 is DFQATT and CDR2 is SNEGSKA in the germline V gene (reference sequence). This CDR3 reads CCASTSGGPRLQYF. The CDR3 DNA sequence: TGCTGTGCCTCGACTAGCGGGGGCCCTCGGCTGCAGTACTTC.

This clonotype showed up just a few times. One end of the junction varies from germline; a read error may be responsible. The rearrangement links TRBV7-8 to TRBJ1-5, with 7 bases matching TRBD1. The germline gives CDR1 SGHVS, CDR2 FQNEAQ. The CDR3 has 16 amino acids. Here the CDR3 reads CANSYMTGTSNQPQHF. DNA for the CDR3: TGTGCCAACAGCTACATGACAGGGACTAGCAATCAGCCCCAGCATTTT.

In this sample, this clonotype turned up many times. CDR3 DNA: TGTGCCAGCAGCTTAGTTGAGCAGACTGAAGCTTTCTTT. Translating gives CASSLVEQTEAFF. The chain uses TRBV7-9 and TRBJ1-1, with D hard to call. The CDR3 totals 13 residues. CDR1 is SEHNR and CDR2 is FQNEAQ in the germline V gene (reference sequence). V dropped 1 base and J dropped 5 bases, with 8 bases sitting between them.

This clonotype showed up many times. CDR3 DNA: TGTGCCAGCAGCCATACAACCATCCGGGACAGGCATCAGCCCCAGCATTTT. It is translated as CASSHTTIRDRHQPQHF. This rearrangement joins TRBV7-2 to TRBJ1-5; 8 bases fit TRBD1. J was trimmed by 5 bases and V by 5 bases; bases with no gene match: 14. CDR3 length: 17 residues. In germline, CDR1 is SGHTA, CDR2 FQGNSA.

About this clonotype: A read error may produce the germline difference seen at one junction end. The rearrangement joins TRBV29-1 to TRBJ2-7; possibly TRBD1 for D (6 bases). Looked up from germline, CDR1 is SQVTM and CDR2 is ANQGSEA. The CDR3 consists of 14 residues. DNA of the CDR3: TGCGGCGTTCTTACAGGGCTGAGCTCCTACGAGCAGTACTTC. It is translated as CGVLTGLSSYEQYF.

There are many counts of this clonotype. The rearrangement links TRBV5-1 to TRBJ1-6; D ambiguous. The germline gives CDR1 SGHRS, CDR2 YFSETQ. V was clipped by 2 bases and J by 8 bases, with 11 bases between them. This CDR3 comprises 14 residues. The CDR3 spells CASSLTARDSPLHF. CDR3 sequence (DNA): TGCGCCAGCAGCTTAACAGCAAGGGATTCACCCCTCCACTTT.

This clonotype was seen repeatedly, ten times or more. The V gene is TRBV20-1, the J gene TRBJ2-3, with 12 bases fitting TRBD1. The CDR3 consists of 14 residues. Germline trimming cut 5 bases from V and 6 bases from J; bases unmatched to any gene: 6. CDR1 is DFQATT and CDR2 is SNEGSKA in the germline V gene (reference sequence). The CDR3 bases are TGCAGTGCTGGGGACAGGGGGCGCGGGGATACGCAGTATTTT. Translating it yields CSAGDRGRGDTQYF.

Ten or more counts support this clonotype. The V call is TRBV6-5, the J call TRBJ2-7; D is unresolved. This CDR3 spans 13 amino acids. Trimming took off 2 bases at V and 3 bases at J, with 8 bases between the two ends. Germline V CDR1 and CDR2: MNHEY, SVGAGI. The CDR3 sequence: CASSYREYYEQYF. CDR3 DNA sequence: TGTGCCAGCAGTTACAGGGAATACTACGAGCAGTACTTC.

This clonotype has only a few counts. V is TRBV10-1 and J is TRBJ2-5, with D possibly being TRBD2 (6 bases). Germline CDR1 is WNHNN and CDR2 is SYGVQD (reference sequence). The CDR3 sequence is 15 residues long. The ends were cut back, 2 bases at V and 2 bases at J, with 12 bases in the middle. Here the CDR3 reads CASSENLGRQETQYF. Written as DNA, the CDR3 is TGCGCCAGCAGTGAGAATTTGGGGAGGCAAGAGACCCAGTACTTC.

This clonotype was counted at least ten times. The chain uses TRBV9 and TRBJ1-5; D remains unclear. The CDR3 is made up of 13 amino acids. The germline gives CDR1 SGDLS, CDR2 YYNGEE. Trimming took 3 bases from V and 1 from J, leaving 5 bases between them. Written as DNA, the CDR3 is TGTGCCAGCAGCGCGGACAGCAATCAGCCCCAGCATTTT. It encodes CASSADSNQPQHF. The full variable domain, its missing parts supplied by reference TRBV9 and TRBJ1-5, is DSGVTQTPKHLITATGQRVTLRCSPRSGDLSVYWYQQSLDQGLQFLIQYYNGEERAKGNILERFSAQQFPDLHSELNLSSLELGDSALYFCASSADSNQPQHFGDGTRLSIL.

This clonotype has ten or more counts. The V call is TRBV11-2, the J call TRBJ2-1, with no clear D. This CDR3 spans 15 amino acids. Germline CDR1 and CDR2: SGHAT and FQNNGV. Trimming stripped 6 bases from V and 4 bases from J, with 16 bases between. CDR3 bases: TGTGCCAGCAGTCCCCCCAGCCGGCCTTACAATGAGCAGTTCTTC. Its protein is CASSPPSRPYNEQFF.

Many counts were recorded for this clonotype. V and J are TRBV7-2 and TRBJ1-5, with a possible D match to TRBD1 (6 bases). The V and J ends lost 6 bases and 0 bases respectively, with 15 bases between them. The CDR3 is 16 residues long. CDR1 and CDR2 from the germline V gene are SGHTA and FQGNSA. In nucleotides, the CDR3 is TGTGCCAGCAGTCTATCGGGACAATATAGCAATCAGCCCCAGCATTTT. This translates into CASSLSGQYSNQPQHF.

This clonotype was detected a few times. The chain is built from TRBV6-1 and TRBJ2-1; possibly TRBD1 or TRBD2 for D (6 bases each). The length of the CDR3 is 17 residues. Germline lookup yields CDR1 MNHNS and CDR2 SASEGT. V was clipped by 6 bases and J by 0 bases, with 18 bases between them. The CDR3 nucleotides read TGTGCCAGCAGAGGGGGGACGGCGGTAAGCTCCTACAATGAGCAGTTCTTC. Translated, it gives CASRGGTAVSSYNEQFF.

This clonotype was seen repeatedly, ten times or more. The chain recombines TRBV6-4 with TRBJ2-2; 8 nucleotides line up with TRBD1. V trimming: 4 bases; J trimming: 6 bases; junction bases outside the gene matches: 7. The germline CDR1 and CDR2 sequences are MRHNA and SNTAGT. CDR3 length: 15 residues. The CDR3 spells CASSGSGGEPGELFF. The CDR3 bases are TGTGCCAGCAGTGGATCAGGGGGCGAGCCCGGGGAGCTGTTTTTT.